This entry lists 12 T cell receptor beta chains sequenced from one sample in a study of T cells expressing NK-cell markers. From the 5' RACE reads, TCRdb lists one entry per CDR3 protein and no DNA. The sample has 300,000 to 500,000 distinct CDR3 sequences, and its top ten clones hold about 11%. Sequences were obtained from blood T cells: a sorted CD56 or NKG2C T cell subset, CD4+ or CD8+ T cells, or bulk PBMC T cells (not recorded which). The origin of the receptors is a woman aged 45-60 years in good health.

The chain uses TRBV5-1 and TRBJ2-2; with no DNA, the TCRdb D assignment of TRBD2 cannot be verified. This CDR3 is built from 13 residues. Per germline, CDR1 SGHRS and CDR2 YFSETQ. The CDR3 is CASSSGLHGELFF.

The genes are TRBV4-1 and TRBJ1-5. Germline V gene lookup returns CDR1 MGHRA and CDR2 YSYEKL. This CDR3 has 15 amino acids. CDR3 amino acids: CASSRGVSGNQPQHF.

The chain has TRBV4-1 and TRBJ2-4; the D call of TRBD1 rests on TCRdb alone, since no DNA is present to check it. Per the germline V gene, CDR1 is MGHRA and CDR2 is YSYEKL. This CDR3 spans 20 amino acids. The CDR3 here is CASSQGQQGAILIAKNIQYF.

This sequence joins TRBV4-1 and TRBJ2-3; the D call of TRBD2 rests on TCRdb alone, since no DNA is present to check it. Looked up from germline, CDR1 is MGHRA and CDR2 is YSYEKL. The CDR3 contains 16 residues. CDR3 residues: CASSQGIAGETDTQYF.

The rearrangement uses TRBV5-1 and TRBJ2-7; TCRdb gives TRBD2 as the D gene, but with no DNA this cannot be confirmed. This CDR3 is built from 21 residues. Germline CDR1 SGHRS, CDR2 YFSETQ. The CDR3 region is CASSLGLAGGRVVLQGHEQYF.

The chain uses TRBV7-9 and TRBJ2-7. Germline values: CDR1 SEHNR, CDR2 FQNEAQ (reference sequence). The CDR3 extends over 12 amino acids. The CDR3 loop is CASSFGPSEQYF.

The chain couples TRBV6-5 to TRBJ2-3; TCRdb returns TRBD1, unconfirmable since there is no DNA. This CDR3 contains 14 residues. Germline values: CDR1 MNHEY, CDR2 SVGAGI. CDR3 loop: CASSFNLGGGTQYF.

The gene calls are TRBV27 and TRBJ2-2; TCRdb lists TRBD1, though no DNA is available to test this call. The CDR3 is 13 residues long. Germline V gives CDR1 MNHEY, CDR2 SMNVEV (reference sequence). CDR3 protein: CLTKRGVAGELFF.

This chain links TRBV10-3 with TRBJ2-5; TCRdb indicates TRBD2, and absent DNA this call remains unverified. The CDR3 has 16 residues. Per the germline V gene, CDR1 is ENHRY and CDR2 is SYGVKD. The CDR3 protein is CAISENRLAGRETQYF.

The chain has TRBV7-8 and TRBJ2-1. Germline lookup yields CDR1 SGHVS and CDR2 FQNEAQ. The CDR3 totals 14 residues. The chain's CDR3 is CASSLVGSSNEQFF.

This rearrangement joins TRBV5-1 to TRBJ2-1; TCRdb gives TRBD2 as the D gene, but with no DNA this cannot be confirmed. Germline V lookup: CDR1 SGHRS, CDR2 YFSETQ. This CDR3 is 17 amino acids long. CDR3 sequence: CASSLVASAPSNNEQFF.

The V call is TRBV5-1, the J call TRBJ2-5. This CDR3 is built from 13 residues. Germline V gene data show CDR1 as SGHRS and CDR2 as YFSETQ. CDR3 amino acids: CASSSLGQETQYF.